This TCR beta chain emerged from a study of T cells in women clearing cervical HPV infection. The junction had 5 bases not matched to a gene; V was cut back by 8 bases and J by 7 bases. This CDR3 is built from 12 residues. CDR1 SNHLY and CDR2 FYNNEI come from the germline V gene. TCRdb's table, derived via immunoSEQ multiplex PCR, lists solely in-frame clones and lacks some. The listing records tens of thousands of clones. On this clone itself: The sequence runs out 3 residues before the end of the CDR3; the remainder is reconstructed from the germline J gene.

This chain links TRBV2 with TRBJ2-1, with TRBD2 matching over 7 bases. Sequenced: blood buffy coat. The clonotype was recovered from a woman aged 18-69 years with a cervical HPV16 infection that either progressed to CIN3+ or cleared (not recorded which). The CDR3 here is CASGREGNEQFF. CDR3 bases read: TGTGCCAGCGGGAGGGAGGGGAATGAG.